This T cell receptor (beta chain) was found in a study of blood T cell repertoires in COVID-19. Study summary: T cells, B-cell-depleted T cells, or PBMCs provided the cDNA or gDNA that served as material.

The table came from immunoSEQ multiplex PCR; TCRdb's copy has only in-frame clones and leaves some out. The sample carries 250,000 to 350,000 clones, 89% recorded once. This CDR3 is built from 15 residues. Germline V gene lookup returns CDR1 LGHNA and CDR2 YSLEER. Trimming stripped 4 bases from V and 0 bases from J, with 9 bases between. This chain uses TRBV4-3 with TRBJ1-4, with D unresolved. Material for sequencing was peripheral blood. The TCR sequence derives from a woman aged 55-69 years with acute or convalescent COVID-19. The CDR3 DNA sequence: TGCGCCAGCAGCCCCTCCAGTGCAACTAATGAAAAACTGTTTTTT. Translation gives CASSPSSATNEKLFF.